This record covers a single TCR beta chain. TCRdb keeps only in-frame clones here, not all; method: immunoSEQ multiplex PCR. The sample consists of 55,000 to 90,000 clones, about 80% of them appearing once. Germline CDR1 and CDR2: MNHEY and SVGEGT. V lost 3 bases and J lost 5, with 13 bases in between. The CDR3 totals 14 residues. The sample belongs to a study of control samples from healthy donors and cancer patients. The sequencing input was blood. This rearrangement joins TRBV6-2 or TRBV6-3 to TRBJ1-1; no firm D call. This sequence was found in a man in his fifties or sixties in good health. The chain's CDR3 is CASSYKRDQTEAFF. The CDR3 DNA reads as TGTGCCAGCAGTTATAAACGGGATCAGACTGAAGCTTTCTTT.